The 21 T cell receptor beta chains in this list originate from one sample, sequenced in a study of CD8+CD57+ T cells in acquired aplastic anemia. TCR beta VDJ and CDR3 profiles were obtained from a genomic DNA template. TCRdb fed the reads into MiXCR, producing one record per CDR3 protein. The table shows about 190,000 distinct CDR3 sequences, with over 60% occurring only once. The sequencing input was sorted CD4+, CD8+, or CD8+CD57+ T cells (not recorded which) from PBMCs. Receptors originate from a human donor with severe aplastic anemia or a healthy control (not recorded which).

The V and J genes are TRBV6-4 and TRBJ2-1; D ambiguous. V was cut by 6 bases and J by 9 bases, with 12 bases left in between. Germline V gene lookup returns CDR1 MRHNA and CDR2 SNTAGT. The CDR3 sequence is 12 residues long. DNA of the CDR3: TGTGCCAGCAGCGTAACGAATGGTGAGCAGTTCTTC. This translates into CASSVTNGEQFF.

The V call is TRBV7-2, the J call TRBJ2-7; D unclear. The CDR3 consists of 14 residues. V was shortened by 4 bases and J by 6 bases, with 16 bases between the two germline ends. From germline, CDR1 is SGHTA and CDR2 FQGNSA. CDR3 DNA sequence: TGTGCCAGCAGCTCCCCGAAGAACAGTTCCGAGCAGTACTTC. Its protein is CASSSPKNSSEQYF.

The CDR3 DNA reads TGCAGTGCTAGCTCCGGACAGGGTGGTTCACCCCTCCACTTT. Protein: CSASSGQGGSPLHF. This sequence joins TRBV20-1 and TRBJ1-6, with 8 bases fitting TRBD1. The germline V gene encodes CDR1 DFQATT and CDR2 SNEGSKA (reference sequence). The length of the CDR3 is 14 residues. Trimming at V came to 3 bases and at J to 9 bases, leaving 7 bases not matched to a gene.

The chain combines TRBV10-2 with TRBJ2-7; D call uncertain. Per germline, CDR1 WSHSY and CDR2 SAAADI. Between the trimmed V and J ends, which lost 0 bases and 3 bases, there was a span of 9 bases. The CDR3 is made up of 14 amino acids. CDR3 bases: TGCGCCAGCAGTGAGTCCCTCCCCGACTACGAGCAGTACTTC. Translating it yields CASSESLPDYEQYF.

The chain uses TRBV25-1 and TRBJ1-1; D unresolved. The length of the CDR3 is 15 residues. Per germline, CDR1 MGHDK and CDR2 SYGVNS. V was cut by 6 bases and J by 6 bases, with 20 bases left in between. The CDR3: CASSVVREGRAEAFF. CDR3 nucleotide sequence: TGTGCCAGCAGCGTAGTGAGGGAGGGTAGGGCTGAAGCTTTCTTT.

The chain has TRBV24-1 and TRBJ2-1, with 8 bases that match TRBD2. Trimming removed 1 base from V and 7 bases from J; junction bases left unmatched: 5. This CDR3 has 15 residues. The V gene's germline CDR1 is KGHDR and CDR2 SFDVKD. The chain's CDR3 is CATSDFTGGRNEQFF. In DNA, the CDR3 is TGTGCCACCAGTGATTTTACGGGAGGGCGAAATGAGCAGTTCTTC.

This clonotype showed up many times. The CDR3 loop is CASRAPGTGGIYEQYF. DNA for the CDR3: TGTGCCAGCAGAGCACCCGGGACAGGGGGAATCTACGAGCAGTACTTC. The chain recombines TRBV2 with TRBJ2-7, with 11 bases aligning to TRBD1. In germline, CDR1 is SNHLY, CDR2 FYNNEI. The CDR3 length is 16 residues. The trim removed 6 bases at V and 3 bases at J, leaving 10 bases unmatched.

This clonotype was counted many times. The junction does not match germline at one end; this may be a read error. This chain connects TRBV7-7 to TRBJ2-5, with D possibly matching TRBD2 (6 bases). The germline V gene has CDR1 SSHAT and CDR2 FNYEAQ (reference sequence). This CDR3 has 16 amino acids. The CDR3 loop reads CASSSSGIGGGETQYF. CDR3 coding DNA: TGTGCTAGCAGCTCCTCAGGGATCGGGGGAGGAGAGACCCAGTACTTC.

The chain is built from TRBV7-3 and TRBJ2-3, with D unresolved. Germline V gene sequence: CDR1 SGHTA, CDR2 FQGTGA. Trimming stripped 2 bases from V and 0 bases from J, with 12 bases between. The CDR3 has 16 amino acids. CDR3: CASSLGVSSSTDTQYF. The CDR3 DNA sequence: TGTGCCAGCAGCTTAGGGGTCAGCTCTAGCACAGATACGCAGTATTTT.

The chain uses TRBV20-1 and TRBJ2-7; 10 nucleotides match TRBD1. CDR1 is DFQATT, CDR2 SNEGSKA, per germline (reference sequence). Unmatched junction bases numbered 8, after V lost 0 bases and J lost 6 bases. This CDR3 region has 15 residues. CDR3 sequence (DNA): TGCAGTGCTAGAGATTCCGGGACAGGGGCTGGCGAGCAGTACTTC. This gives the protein CSARDSGTGAGEQYF.

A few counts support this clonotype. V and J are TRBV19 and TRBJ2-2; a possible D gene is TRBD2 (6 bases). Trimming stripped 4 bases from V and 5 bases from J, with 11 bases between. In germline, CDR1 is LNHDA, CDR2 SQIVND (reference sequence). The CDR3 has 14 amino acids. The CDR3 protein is CASSRTSSTGELFF. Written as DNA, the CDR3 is TGTGCCAGTAGTAGAACTAGCTCTACCGGGGAGCTGTTTTTT.

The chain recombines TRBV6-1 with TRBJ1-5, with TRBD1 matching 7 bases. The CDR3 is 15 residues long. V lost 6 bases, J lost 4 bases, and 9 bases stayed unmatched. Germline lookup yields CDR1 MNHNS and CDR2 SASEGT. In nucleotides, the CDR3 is TGTGCCAGCAGGGATACAGGGGAAACTAATCAGCCCCAGCATTTT. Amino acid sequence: CASRDTGETNQPQHF.

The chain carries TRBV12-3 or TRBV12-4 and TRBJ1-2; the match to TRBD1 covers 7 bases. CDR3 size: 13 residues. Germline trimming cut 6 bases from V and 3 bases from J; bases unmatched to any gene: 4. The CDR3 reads CASSQTGDYGYTF. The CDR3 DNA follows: TGTGCCAGCAGCCAAACAGGGGACTATGGCTACACCTTC.

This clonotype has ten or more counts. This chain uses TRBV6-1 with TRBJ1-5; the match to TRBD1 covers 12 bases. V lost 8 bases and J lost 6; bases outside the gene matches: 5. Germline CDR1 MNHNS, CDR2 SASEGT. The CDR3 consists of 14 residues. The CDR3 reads CASGGTGGSQPQHF. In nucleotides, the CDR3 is TGTGCCAGCGGTGGGACAGGGGGCAGTCAGCCCCAGCATTTT.

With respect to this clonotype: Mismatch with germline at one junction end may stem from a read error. The DNA of the CDR3 is TGTGCCAGCAGTGAAAAATTCGGTGGACAGAATTTT. It translates to CASSEKFGGQNF. The chain carries TRBV2 and TRBJ1-4; D is possibly TRBD1 (6 bases). Germline V gene lookup returns CDR1 SNHLY and CDR2 FYNNEI. This CDR3 comprises 12 residues.

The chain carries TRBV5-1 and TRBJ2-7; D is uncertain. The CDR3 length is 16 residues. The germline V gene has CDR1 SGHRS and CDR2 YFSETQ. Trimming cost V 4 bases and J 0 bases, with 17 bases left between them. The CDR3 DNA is TGCGCCAGCAGCGCACGCACGTGGAGCGTCTCCTACGAGCAGTACTTC. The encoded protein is CASSARTWSVSYEQYF. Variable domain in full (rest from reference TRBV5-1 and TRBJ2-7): KAGVTQTPRYLIKTRGQQVTLSCSPISGHRSVSWYQQTPGQGLQFLFEYFSETQRNKGNFPGRFSGRQFSNSRSEMNVSTLELGDSALYLCASSARTWSVSYEQYFGPGTRLTVT.

The CDR3: CASIETSGSDTQYF. For the CDR3, the DNA is TGTGCCAGCATCGAGACTAGCGGATCAGATACGCAGTATTTT. V gene TRBV2 combines with J gene TRBJ2-3; 9 bases align to TRBD2. CDR1 is SNHLY and CDR2 is FYNNEI in the germline V gene. The CDR3 spans 14 residues. Unmatched junction bases numbered 6, after V lost 7 bases and J lost 4 bases.

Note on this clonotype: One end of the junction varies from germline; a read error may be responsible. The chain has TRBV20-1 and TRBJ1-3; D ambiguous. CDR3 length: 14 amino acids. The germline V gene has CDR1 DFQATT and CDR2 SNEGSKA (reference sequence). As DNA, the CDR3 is TGCAGTGCCAGAGGGCCGATCTCAGGAAACACCATATATTTT. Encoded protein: CSARGPISGNTIYF.

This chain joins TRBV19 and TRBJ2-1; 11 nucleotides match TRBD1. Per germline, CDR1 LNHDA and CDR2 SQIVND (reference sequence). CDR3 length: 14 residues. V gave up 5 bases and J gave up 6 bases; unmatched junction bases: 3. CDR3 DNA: TGTGCCAGTAGTTGGGGACAGGGGGTCAATGAGCAGTTCTTC. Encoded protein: CASSWGQGVNEQFF.

CDR3 protein: CASSPSTSRGYEQYF. In DNA, the CDR3 is TGCGCCAGCAGCCCTAGTACTAGCAGGGGGTACGAGCAGTACTTC. The gene calls are TRBV4-3 and TRBJ2-7, with a possible D match to TRBD1 (7 bases). V lost 4 bases to trimming and J lost 4 bases, with 17 bases between them. Germline values: CDR1 LGHNA, CDR2 YSLEER. CDR3 length: 15 residues.

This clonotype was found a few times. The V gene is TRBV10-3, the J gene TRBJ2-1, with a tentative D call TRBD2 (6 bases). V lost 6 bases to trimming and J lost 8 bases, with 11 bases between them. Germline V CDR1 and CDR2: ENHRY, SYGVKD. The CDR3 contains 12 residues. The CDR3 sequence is CAIRIPGDEQFF. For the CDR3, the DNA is TGTGCCATCAGGATTCCGGGGGATGAGCAGTTCTTC.